Described below is a single T cell receptor (beta chain) sequence and its context. Its antigen is still unknown. The entry originates in a study of type 1 regulatory T cells. CDR1 MDHEN and CDR2 SYDVKM come from the germline V gene. CDR3 length: 12 residues. V lost 7 bases and J lost 10; bases outside the gene matches: 4. From the reads, TCRdb called clonotypes with MiXCR, one entry per CDR3 protein. The repertoire holds more than 50,000 distinct CDR3 sequences, with 60% to 65% as singletons. The sequence was collected from a human donor in good health. The specimen was cultured non-Tr1 T cells, either the whole culture or a sorted T cell fraction (not recorded which). The chain uses TRBV28 and TRBJ1-6; TRBD1 aligns across 7 bases. The CDR3 nucleotides are TGTGCCAGCACGACAGGGCCCTCACCCCTCCACTTT. It encodes CASTTGPSPLHF.